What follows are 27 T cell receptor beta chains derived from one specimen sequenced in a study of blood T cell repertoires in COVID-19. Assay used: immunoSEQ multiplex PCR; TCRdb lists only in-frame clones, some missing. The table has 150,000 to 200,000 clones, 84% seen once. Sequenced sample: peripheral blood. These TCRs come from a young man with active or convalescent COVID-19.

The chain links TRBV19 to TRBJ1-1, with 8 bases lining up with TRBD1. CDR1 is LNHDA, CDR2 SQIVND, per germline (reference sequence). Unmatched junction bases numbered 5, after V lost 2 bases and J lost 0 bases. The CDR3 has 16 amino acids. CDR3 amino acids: CASSIRKDRVNTEAFF. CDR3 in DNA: TGTGCCAGTAGTATAAGAAAGGACAGGGTGAACACTGAAGCTTTCTTT.

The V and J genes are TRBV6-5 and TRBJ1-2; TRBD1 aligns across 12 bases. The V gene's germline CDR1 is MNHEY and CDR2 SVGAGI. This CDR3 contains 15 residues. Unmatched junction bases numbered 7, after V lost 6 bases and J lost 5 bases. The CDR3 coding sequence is TGTGCCAGCAGACCCGGGACAGGGGGCGGTTATGGCTACACCTTC. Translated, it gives CASRPGTGGGYGYTF.

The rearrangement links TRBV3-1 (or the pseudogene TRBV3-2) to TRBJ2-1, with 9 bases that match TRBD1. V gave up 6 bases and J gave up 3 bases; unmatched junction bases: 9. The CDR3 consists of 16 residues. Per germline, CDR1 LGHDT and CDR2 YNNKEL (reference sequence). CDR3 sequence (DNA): TGTGCCAGCAGAAGCAGACAGGGGGGGGACTACAATGAGCAGTTCTTC. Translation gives CASRSRQGGDYNEQFF.

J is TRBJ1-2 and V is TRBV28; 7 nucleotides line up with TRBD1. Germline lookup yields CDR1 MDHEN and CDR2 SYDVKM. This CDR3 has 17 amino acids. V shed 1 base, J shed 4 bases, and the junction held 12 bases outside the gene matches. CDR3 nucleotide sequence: TGTGCCAGCAGTTTATTCGTAGGAGGGGGCGCTTTCTATGGCTACACCTTC. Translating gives CASSLFVGGGAFYGYTF.

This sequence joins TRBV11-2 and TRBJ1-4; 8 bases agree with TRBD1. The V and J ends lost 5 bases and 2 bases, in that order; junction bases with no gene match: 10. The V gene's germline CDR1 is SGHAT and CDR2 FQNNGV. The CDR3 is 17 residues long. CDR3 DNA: TGTGCCAGCAGCACAGATTCCTGGACAGGGACTAATGAAAAACTGTTTTTT. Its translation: CASSTDSWTGTNEKLFF.

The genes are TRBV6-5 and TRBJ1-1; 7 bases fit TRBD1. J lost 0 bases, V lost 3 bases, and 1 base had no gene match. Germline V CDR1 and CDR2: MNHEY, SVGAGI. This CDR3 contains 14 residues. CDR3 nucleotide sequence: TGTGCCAGCAGTTATGGACAGGTGAACACTGAAGCTTTCTTT. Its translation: CASSYGQVNTEAFF.

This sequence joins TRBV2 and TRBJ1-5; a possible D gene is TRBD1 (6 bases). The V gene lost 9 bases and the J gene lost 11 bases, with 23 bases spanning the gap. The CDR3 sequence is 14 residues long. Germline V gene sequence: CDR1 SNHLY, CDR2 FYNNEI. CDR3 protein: CASLGQGSEGAQHF. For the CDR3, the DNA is TGTGCCAGTCTAGGACAAGGGTCTGAGGGGGCCCAGCATTTT.

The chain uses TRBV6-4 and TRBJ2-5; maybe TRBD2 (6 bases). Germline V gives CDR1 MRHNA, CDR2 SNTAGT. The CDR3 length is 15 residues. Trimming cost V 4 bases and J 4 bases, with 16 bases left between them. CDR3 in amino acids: CASSAEGRLGETQYF. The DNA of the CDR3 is TGTGCCAGCAGTGCGGAGGGGCGCCTTGGAGAGACCCAGTACTTC.

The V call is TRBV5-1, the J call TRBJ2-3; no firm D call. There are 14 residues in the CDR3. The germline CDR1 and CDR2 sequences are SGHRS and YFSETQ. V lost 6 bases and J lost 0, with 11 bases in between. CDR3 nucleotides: TGCGCCAGCACCATTAGCCAAAGCACAGATACGCAGTATTTT. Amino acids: CASTISQSTDTQYF. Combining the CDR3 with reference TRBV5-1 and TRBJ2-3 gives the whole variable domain KAGVTQTPRYLIKTRGQQVTLSCSPISGHRSVSWYQQTPGQGLQFLFEYFSETQRNKGNFPGRFSGRQFSNSRSEMNVSTLELGDSALYLCASTISQSTDTQYFGPGTRLTVL.

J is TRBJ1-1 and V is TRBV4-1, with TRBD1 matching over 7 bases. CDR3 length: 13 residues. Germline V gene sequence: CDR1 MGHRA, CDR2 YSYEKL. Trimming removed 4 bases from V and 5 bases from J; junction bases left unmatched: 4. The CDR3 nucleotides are TGCGCCAGCAGCCCGGGACAGAGGACTGAAGCTTTCTTT. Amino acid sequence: CASSPGQRTEAFF.

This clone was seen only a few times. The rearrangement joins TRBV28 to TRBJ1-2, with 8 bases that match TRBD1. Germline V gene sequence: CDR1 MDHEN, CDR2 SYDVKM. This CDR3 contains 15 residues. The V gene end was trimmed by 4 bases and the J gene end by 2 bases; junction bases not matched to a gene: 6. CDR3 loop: CASSSGGAENYGYTF. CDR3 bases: TGTGCCAGCAGTTCAGGGGGCGCGGAGAACTATGGCTACACCTTC.

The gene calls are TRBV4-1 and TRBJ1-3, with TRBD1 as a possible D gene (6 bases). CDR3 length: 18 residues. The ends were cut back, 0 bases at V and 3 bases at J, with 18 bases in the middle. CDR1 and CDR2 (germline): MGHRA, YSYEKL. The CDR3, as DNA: TGCGCCAGCAGCCAAGATGGCCCAAGACAGGCTCTTGGAAACACCATATATTTT. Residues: CASSQDGPRQALGNTIYF.

This chain's CDR3 is CASIPGQGSYEQYF. CDR3 coding DNA: TGTGCCAGCATTCCGGGACAGGGCTCCTACGAGCAGTACTTC. This chain connects TRBV5-5 to TRBJ2-7; 9 nucleotides agree with TRBD1. V shed 6 bases and J 0 bases; nucleotides not matched to a gene: 4. Germline V gives CDR1 SGHKS, CDR2 YYEKEE (reference sequence). CDR3 length: 14 amino acids.

CDR3 in amino acids: CASSSMLGDTEAFF. In DNA, the CDR3 is TGTGCCAGCAGCTCCATGCTAGGGGACACTGAAGCTTTCTTT. This chain uses TRBV5-6 with TRBJ1-1; D perhaps matches TRBD1 (5 bases). The germline V gene encodes CDR1 SGHDT and CDR2 YYEEEE. The V end was cut by 3 bases, the J end by 3 bases, with 12 bases between. This CDR3 has 14 amino acids.

This chain's CDR3 is CASSYPWERRPYYEQYF. The CDR3 DNA sequence: TGTGCCAGCAGTTACCCTTGGGAGAGGAGACCTTATTACGAGCAGTACTTC. The chain carries TRBV6-2 or TRBV6-3 and TRBJ2-7; D perhaps matches TRBD2 (5 bases). V gave up 2 bases and J gave up 4 bases, with 21 bases separating them. CDR1 is MNHEY, CDR2 SVGEGT, per germline. The length of the CDR3 is 17 residues.

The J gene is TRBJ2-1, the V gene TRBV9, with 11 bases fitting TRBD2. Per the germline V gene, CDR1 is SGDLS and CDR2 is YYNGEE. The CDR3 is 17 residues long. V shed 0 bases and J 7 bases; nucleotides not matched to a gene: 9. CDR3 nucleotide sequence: TGTGCCAGCAGCGTAGCTTCTCTAGCGGGAGGTGGTAATGAGCAGTTCTTC. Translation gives CASSVASLAGGGNEQFF. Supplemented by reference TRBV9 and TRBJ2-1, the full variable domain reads DSGVTQTPKHLITATGQRVTLRCSPRSGDLSVYWYQQSLDQGLQFLIQYYNGEERAKGNILERFSAQQFPDLHSELNLSSLELGDSALYFCASSVASLAGGGNEQFFGPGTRLTVL.

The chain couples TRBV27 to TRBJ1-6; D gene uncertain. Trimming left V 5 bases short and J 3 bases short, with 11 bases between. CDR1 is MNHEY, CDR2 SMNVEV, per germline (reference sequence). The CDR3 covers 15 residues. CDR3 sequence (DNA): TGTGCCAGCAGTCTTACCTTAGTCTATAATTCACCCCTCCACTTT. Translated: CASSLTLVYNSPLHF.

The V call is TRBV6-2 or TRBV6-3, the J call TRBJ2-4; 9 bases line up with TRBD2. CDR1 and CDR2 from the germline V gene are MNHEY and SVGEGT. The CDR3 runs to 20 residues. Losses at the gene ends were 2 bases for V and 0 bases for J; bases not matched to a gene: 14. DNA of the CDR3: TGTGCCAGCAGTTACCCACTAGCGGGTAGACCGTACTTAGCCAAAAACATTCAGTACTTC. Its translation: CASSYPLAGRPYLAKNIQYF.

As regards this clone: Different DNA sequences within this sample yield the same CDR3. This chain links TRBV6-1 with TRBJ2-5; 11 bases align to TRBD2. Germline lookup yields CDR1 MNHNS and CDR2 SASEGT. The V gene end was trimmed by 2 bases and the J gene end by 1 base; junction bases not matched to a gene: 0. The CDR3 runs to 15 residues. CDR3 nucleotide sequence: TGTGCCAGCAGTGAACTAGCGGGGGGCCAAGAGACCCAGTACTTC. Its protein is CASSELAGGQETQYF.

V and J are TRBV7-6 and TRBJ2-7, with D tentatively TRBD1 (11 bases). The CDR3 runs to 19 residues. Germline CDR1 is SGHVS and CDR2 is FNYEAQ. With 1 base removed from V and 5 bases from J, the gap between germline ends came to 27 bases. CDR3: CASSLVGQGASGRGDEQYF. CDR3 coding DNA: TGTGCCAGCAGCTTAGTAGGACAGGGGGCAAGCGGGAGGGGCGACGAGCAGTACTTC. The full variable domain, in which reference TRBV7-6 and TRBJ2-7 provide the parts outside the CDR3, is GAGVSQSPRYKVTKRGQDVALRCDPISGHVSLYWYRQALGQGPEFLTYFNYEAQQDKSGLPNDRFSAERPEGSISTLTIQRTEQRDSAMYRCASSLVGQGASGRGDEQYFGPGTRLTVT.

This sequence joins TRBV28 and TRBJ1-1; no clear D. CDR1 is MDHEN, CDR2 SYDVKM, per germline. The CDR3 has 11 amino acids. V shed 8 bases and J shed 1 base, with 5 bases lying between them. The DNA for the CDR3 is TGTGCCAGCCTCAGGAACACTGAAGCTTTCTTT. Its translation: CASLRNTEAFF.

CDR3 nucleotide sequence: TGTGCCAGCAGCTTAAACAGGGGGACTGAAGCTTTCTTT. This encodes CASSLNRGTEAFF. The rearrangement links TRBV11-2 to TRBJ1-1; 8 nucleotides line up with TRBD1. Germline V gives CDR1 SGHAT, CDR2 FQNNGV. The V segment lost 2 bases and the J segment 5 bases; nucleotides outside the gene matches: 1. This CDR3 comprises 13 residues.

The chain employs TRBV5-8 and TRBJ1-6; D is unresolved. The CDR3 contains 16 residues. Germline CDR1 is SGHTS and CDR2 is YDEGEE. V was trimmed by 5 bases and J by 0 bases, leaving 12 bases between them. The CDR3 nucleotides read TGTGCCAGCAGTCCAACTTCAAGCTCCTATAATTCACCCCTCCACTTT. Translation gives CASSPTSSSYNSPLHF.

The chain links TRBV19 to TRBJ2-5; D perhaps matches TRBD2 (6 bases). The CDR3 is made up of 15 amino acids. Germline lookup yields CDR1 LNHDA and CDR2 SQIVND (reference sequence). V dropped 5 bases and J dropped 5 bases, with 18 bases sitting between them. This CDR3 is CASSAPGVQGETQYF. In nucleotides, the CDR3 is TGTGCCAGTAGTGCTCCGGGAGTTCAAGGGGAGACCCAGTACTTC.

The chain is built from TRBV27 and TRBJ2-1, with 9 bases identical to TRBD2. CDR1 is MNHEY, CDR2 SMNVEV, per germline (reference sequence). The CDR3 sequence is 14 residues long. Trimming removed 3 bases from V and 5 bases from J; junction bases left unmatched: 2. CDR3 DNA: TGTGCCAGCAGTTTGCGGGAGGGAAACAATGAGCAGTTCTTC. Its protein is CASSLREGNNEQFF.

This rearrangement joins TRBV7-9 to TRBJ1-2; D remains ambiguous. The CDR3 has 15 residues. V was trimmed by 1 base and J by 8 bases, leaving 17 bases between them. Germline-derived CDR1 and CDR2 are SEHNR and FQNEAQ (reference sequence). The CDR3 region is CASSLEGIALSGYTF. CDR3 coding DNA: TGTGCCAGCAGCTTAGAAGGAATAGCCCTCTCCGGCTACACCTTC.

The CDR3 DNA reads TGTGCCAGCAGCCAGACAGGGACAGTTCGTGAAAAACTGTTTTTT. Residues: CASSQTGTVREKLFF. The genes are TRBV3-1 (or the pseudogene TRBV3-2) and TRBJ1-4, with 7 bases identical to TRBD1. The length of the CDR3 is 15 residues. The trim removed 3 bases at V and 7 bases at J, leaving 8 bases unmatched. In germline, CDR1 is LGHDT, CDR2 YNNKEL (reference sequence).